The rows below give T cell receptor beta chains drawn from one sample of a study of OX40 agonist ivuxolimab in advanced cancers. Produced via immunoSEQ multiplex PCR; TCRdb's table is partial and in-frame only. The table includes tens of thousands of clones, around 80% detected once. The material sequenced was CD4+ or CD8+ T cells sorted from blood, taken in a trial of the OX40 agonist ivuxolimab. These receptors were taken from an adult with an advanced solid tumor such as melanoma, head and neck, liver or kidney cancer. Each CDR3 is given with its conserved first and last residue. The order of the fields is J gene, clone size, V gene, D gene, CDR3 DNA, CDR3 protein. The D gene is left open where the match is weak. A clone size is listed for some rows: how often the clone was seen (once, few, many), or a class if it is expanded.

j_gene: TRBJ1-2
abundance: NA
v_gene: TRBV4-3
d_gene: NA
CDR3nt: TGCGCCAGCAGCCAAGACTGGGCCTCTGGCTACACCTTC
CDR3aa: CASSQDWASGYTF

j_gene: TRBJ2-5
abundance: NA
v_gene: TRBV11-3
d_gene: TRBD2
CDR3nt: TGTGCCAGCAGCTTAGCGGGAGGAGAGACCCAGTACTTC
CDR3aa: CASSLAGGETQYF

j_gene: TRBJ1-4
abundance: NA
v_gene: TRBV6-6
d_gene: TRBD1
CDR3nt: TGTGCCAGCAGACAGACAGGGGAGGGTGAAAAACTGTTTTTT
CDR3aa: CASRQTGEGEKLFF

j_gene: TRBJ2-2
abundance: NA
v_gene: TRBV11-2
d_gene: TRBD1
CDR3nt: TGTGCCAGCAGCCATCCGGTGAGACAGGGATCCGGGGAGCTGTTTTTT
CDR3aa: CASSHPVRQGSGELFF

j_gene: TRBJ2-5
abundance: once
v_gene: TRBV19
d_gene: NA
CDR3nt: TGTGCCTACGGCCGGGGTCCAGAGACCCAGTACTTC
CDR3aa: CAYGRGPETQYF

j_gene: TRBJ1-2
abundance: NA
v_gene: TRBV11-2
d_gene: NA
CDR3nt: TGTGCCAGCACCTCTCTCGGGGAGGGCTACACCTTC
CDR3aa: CASTSLGEGYTF

j_gene: TRBJ2-7
abundance: NA
v_gene: TRBV11-1
d_gene: NA
CDR3nt: TGTGCCAGCAGCTTCCGCCAGGGTAGCGAGCAGTACTTC
CDR3aa: CASSFRQGSEQYF

j_gene: TRBJ1-1
abundance: NA
v_gene: TRBV5-5
d_gene: NA
CDR3nt: TGTGCCAGCAGGCCTGGGGGAGGGACTGAAGCTTTCTTT
CDR3aa: CASRPGGGTEAFF

j_gene: TRBJ2-1
abundance: few
v_gene: TRBV7-8
d_gene: NA
CDR3nt: TGTGCCAGCAGCTTCGGACTTAGACGTGAGCAGTTCTTC
CDR3aa: CASSFGLRREQFF

j_gene: TRBJ2-7
abundance: NA
v_gene: TRBV6-5
d_gene: TRBD2
CDR3nt: TGTGCCAGCAGTTACTCGGGACTAGCGGGAAACTACGAGCAGTACTTC
CDR3aa: CASSYSGLAGNYEQYF

j_gene: TRBJ1-1
abundance: few
v_gene: TRBV27
d_gene: NA
CDR3nt: TGTGCCAGCAGTTTATCGCCAGTAAACACTGAAGCTTTCTTT
CDR3aa: CASSLSPVNTEAFF

j_gene: TRBJ1-2
abundance: NA
v_gene: TRBV6-5
d_gene: TRBD1
CDR3nt: TGTGCCAGCAGCCCGGACAGGCCCGACTATGGCTACACCTTC
CDR3aa: CASSPDRPDYGYTF

j_gene: TRBJ2-7
abundance: NA
v_gene: TRBV27
d_gene: NA
CDR3nt: TGTGCCAGCAGTTTCTGGGGACGGGAGCAGTACTTC
CDR3aa: CASSFWGREQYF

j_gene: TRBJ2-7
abundance: NA
v_gene: TRBV12-2
d_gene: NA
CDR3nt: TGTGCAAGTCGCTTAGCACCTCCAGGAGGGCCATTAACCTACGAGCAGTACTTC
CDR3aa: CASRLAPPGGPLTYEQYF

j_gene: TRBJ2-4
abundance: few
v_gene: TRBV27
d_gene: TRBD1
CDR3nt: TGTGCCAGCAGTCCCGGGACAGGGAAGGGCAAAAACATTCAGTACTTC
CDR3aa: CASSPGTGKGKNIQYF

j_gene: TRBJ2-7
abundance: NA
v_gene: TRBV28
d_gene: TRBD2
CDR3nt: TGTGCCAGCAGCTTGATAGCGGGAAAAGGCGAGCAGTACTTC
CDR3aa: CASSLIAGKGEQYF

j_gene: TRBJ1-4
abundance: NA
v_gene: TRBV30
d_gene: NA
CDR3nt: TGTGCCTCCACTCGGGGACTGAGTGAAAAACTGTTTTTT
CDR3aa: CASTRGLSEKLFF

j_gene: TRBJ2-1
abundance: NA
v_gene: TRBV18
d_gene: TRBD2
CDR3nt: TGTGCCAGCTCACCACCGATAGCGGGGAGCTCCTACAATGAGCAGTTCTTC
CDR3aa: CASSPPIAGSSYNEQFF

j_gene: TRBJ1-1
abundance: NA
v_gene: TRBV28
d_gene: NA
CDR3nt: TGTGCCAGCAGTCCTCCTACAGTGCTACTAGGGGCTGAAGCTTTCTTT
CDR3aa: CASSPPTVLLGAEAFF

j_gene: TRBJ2-3
abundance: NA
v_gene: TRBV28
d_gene: NA
CDR3nt: TGTGCCAGCACCATCTCTAGCACAGATACGCAGTATTTT
CDR3aa: CASTISSTDTQYF

j_gene: TRBJ2-1
abundance: NA
v_gene: TRBV20-1
d_gene: NA
CDR3nt: TGCAGTGCTAGTACCGGGACTTACCAGTTCTTC
CDR3aa: CSASTGTYQFF

j_gene: TRBJ2-7
abundance: NA
v_gene: TRBV28
d_gene: TRBD1
CDR3nt: TGTGCCAGCAGTTTATGGGCAGGGGGCGGGTACGAGCAGTACTTC
CDR3aa: CASSLWAGGGYEQYF

j_gene: TRBJ1-2
abundance: few
v_gene: TRBV5-1
d_gene: NA
CDR3nt: TGCGCCAGCAGCTTGGAGGATGACCCATGGAGCTACACCTTC
CDR3aa: CASSLEDDPWSYTF

j_gene: TRBJ1-1
abundance: few
v_gene: TRBV30
d_gene: NA
CDR3nt: TGTGCCTGGAGGCTGGGGGCAAGGAACACTGAAGCTTTCTTT
CDR3aa: CAWRLGARNTEAFF

j_gene: TRBJ2-3
abundance: NA
v_gene: TRBV7-9
d_gene: TRBD2
CDR3nt: TGTGCCAGCAGCCCTTGGGGCGGGAGTGCAGATACGCAGTATTTT
CDR3aa: CASSPWGGSADTQYF

j_gene: TRBJ2-5
abundance: few
v_gene: TRBV5-1
d_gene: NA
CDR3nt: TGCGCCAGCAGCTTGTGGGGCGGGGCTCCCCAAGAGACCCAGTACTTC
CDR3aa: CASSLWGGAPQETQYF

j_gene: TRBJ2-7
abundance: NA
v_gene: TRBV7-8
d_gene: NA
CDR3nt: TGTGCCAGCAGCGTGCAGGGGGGCAACGAGCAGTACTTC
CDR3aa: CASSVQGGNEQYF

j_gene: TRBJ2-7
abundance: NA
v_gene: TRBV7-8
d_gene: NA
CDR3nt: TGTGCCAGCAGCTTAGCGCATCAGACGACCGAGCAGTACTTC
CDR3aa: CASSLAHQTTEQYF

j_gene: TRBJ2-7
abundance: NA
v_gene: TRBV5-1
d_gene: NA
CDR3nt: TGCGCCAGCAGCACTAGACAGGACCCGACGGGGGAGCAGTACTTC
CDR3aa: CASSTRQDPTGEQYF

j_gene: TRBJ2-1
abundance: NA
v_gene: TRBV18
d_gene: NA
CDR3nt: TGTGCCAGCTCACCAATGGAGGGCCATGAGCAGTTCTTC
CDR3aa: CASSPMEGHEQFF

j_gene: TRBJ2-7
abundance: NA
v_gene: TRBV4-1
d_gene: TRBD2
CDR3nt: TGCGCCAGCAGCCAAGGGGGAGGACTAGCCTACGAGCAGTACTTC
CDR3aa: CASSQGGGLAYEQYF

j_gene: TRBJ2-5
abundance: once
v_gene: TRBV11-2
d_gene: TRBD1
CDR3nt: TGTGCCAGCAGCTTCAATTCACAGGGGGTTCAATACTTC
CDR3aa: CASSFNSQGVQYF

j_gene: TRBJ1-2
abundance: once
v_gene: TRBV11-2
d_gene: TRBD1
CDR3nt: TGTGCCAGCAGCTTAGGATCCACAGGGGGATCTAATGGCTACACCTTC
CDR3aa: CASSLGSTGGSNGYTF